These 14 T cell receptor beta chains were sequenced from one sample in a study of glioma-infiltrating T cells after dendritic cell vaccination. Only in-frame clones appear in the TCRdb table, and some are missing; sequencing was by immunoSEQ multiplex PCR. The sample has over 70,000 clones; around 80% are singletons. The source was blood, collected before dendritic cell vaccination. Receptors were obtained from a human donor with glioblastoma.

The chain has TRBV20-1 and TRBJ2-5; no firm D call. V lost 7 bases to trimming and J lost 5 bases, with 11 bases between them. This CDR3 comprises 11 residues. Germline V CDR1 and CDR2: DFQATT, SNEGSKA (reference sequence). The CDR3 bases are TGCAGTGGGAGCGTTGGGGAGACCCAGTACTTC. Residues: CSGSVGETQYF.

This clone was picked up one time. The CDR3 protein is CASSVASGGTDTQYF. The CDR3 bases are TGTGCCAGCAGCGTCGCCAGCGGAGGCACAGATACGCAGTATTTT. The chain combines TRBV9 with TRBJ2-3, with D tentatively TRBD2 (5 bases). The CDR3 is 15 residues long. Trimming cost V 2 bases and J 1 base, with 11 bases left between them. The germline V gene encodes CDR1 SGDLS and CDR2 YYNGEE.

The rearrangement joins TRBV6-5 to TRBJ2-5, with D uncertain. This CDR3 has 12 amino acids. The germline V gene encodes CDR1 MNHEY and CDR2 SVGAGI. V was shortened by 6 bases and J by 5 bases, with 10 bases between the two germline ends. CDR3 nucleotide sequence: TGTGCCAGCAGCGAGACGCGGGAGACCCAGTACTTC. This codes for CASSETRETQYF.

The rearrangement joins TRBV6-5 to TRBJ2-7, with D possibly matching TRBD2 (5 bases). The CDR3 is 12 amino acids. Trimming pared 10 bases from V and 0 bases from J, leaving 10 bases between. In germline, CDR1 is MNHEY, CDR2 SVGAGI. This CDR3 reads CATQGSSYEQYV. The CDR3 DNA follows: TGTGCCACCCAAGGGAGCTCCTACGAGCAGTACGTC.

This clone was found once. This specimen includes other DNA sequences encoding the same CDR3. This chain joins TRBV19 and TRBJ1-5; 8 bases agree with TRBD1. This CDR3 comprises 14 residues. The junction had 5 bases not matched to a gene; V was cut back by 8 bases and J by 2 bases. Germline V gene sequence: CDR1 LNHDA, CDR2 SQIVND (reference sequence). The CDR3 DNA reads as TGTGCCAGTGGGATGGGACAGGGCAATCAGCCCCAGCATTTT. Translated: CASGMGQGNQPQHF.

This sequence joins TRBV18 and TRBJ1-5; TRBD1 aligns across 7 bases. J lost 4 bases, V lost 2 bases, and 11 bases had no gene match. CDR3 length equals 17 residues. The germline V gene encodes CDR1 KGHSH and CDR2 LQKENI. CDR3 protein: CASSPSSGVRGNQPQHF. Written as DNA, the CDR3 is TGTGCCAGCTCACCAAGTTCGGGTGTCAGGGGGAATCAGCCCCAGCATTTT.

The CDR3 DNA reads as TGCGCCAGCAGCTTGGAGGGGGACGGTCGGGGCTACACCTTC. Translation gives CASSLEGDGRGYTF. V usage is TRBV5-1 and J usage is TRBJ1-2; D possibly corresponds to TRBD1 (6 bases). The CDR3 loop spans 14 amino acids. Germline values: CDR1 SGHRS, CDR2 YFSETQ. The germline V and J ends were trimmed by 0 bases and 8 bases, with 14 bases remaining between them.

The V call is TRBV18, the J call TRBJ2-7, with TRBD2 identical over 8 bases. Trimming at V came to 3 bases and at J to 3 bases, leaving 13 bases not matched to a gene. This CDR3 spans 17 amino acids. Germline V CDR1 and CDR2: KGHSH, LQKENI. The CDR3 DNA follows: TGTGCCAGCTCACCCGTCCCGGGACTAGGGAAGGGCTACGAGCAGTACGTC. Translation gives CASSPVPGLGKGYEQYV.

The sample holds a few counts of this clone. The chain combines TRBV4-1 with TRBJ2-2; D remains ambiguous. CDR3 length equals 14 residues. V gave up 11 bases and J gave up 5 bases, with 18 bases separating them. Germline V gives CDR1 MGHRA, CDR2 YSYEKL. CDR3 loop: CAVRVAPVTGELFF. The DNA of the CDR3 is TGCGCCGTACGGGTGGCCCCGGTGACCGGGGAGCTGTTTTTT.

V is TRBV5-4 and J is TRBJ2-2; the D gene is possibly TRBD2 (7 bases). CDR1 is SGHNT and CDR2 is YYREEE in the germline V gene (reference sequence). The V end was cut by 4 bases, the J end by 1 base, with 17 bases between. This CDR3 comprises 17 residues. CDR3 sequence: CASSRSRGEGNTGELFF. CDR3 DNA: TGTGCCAGCAGCAGATCAAGGGGGGAGGGGAACACCGGGGAGCTGTTTTTT.

This rearrangement joins TRBV25-1 to TRBJ1-2; D unclear. This CDR3 has 13 amino acids. Germline values: CDR1 MGHDK, CDR2 SYGVNS. Trimming removed 5 bases from V and 5 bases from J, with 12 bases in between. CDR3 sequence (DNA): TGTGCCAGCAGTCCCCCCGGGTTTTATGGCTACACCTTC. It yields the protein CASSPPGFYGYTF.

The chain recombines TRBV5-5 with TRBJ1-1; D is unclear. The CDR3 contains 15 residues. Germline values: CDR1 SGHKS, CDR2 YYEKEE (reference sequence). Trimming removed 0 bases at V and 2 bases at J, with 11 bases between. CDR3 coding DNA: TGTGCCAGCAGCTTGGTGGTCACTCCTAACACTGAAGCTTTCTTT. This sequence encodes CASSLVVTPNTEAFF.

The chain employs TRBV5-4 and TRBJ2-5, with 10 bases lining up with TRBD2. V lost 4 bases, J lost 1 base, and 13 bases stayed unmatched. Looked up from germline, CDR1 is SGHNT and CDR2 is YYREEE (reference sequence). The CDR3 is 18 amino acids. The CDR3 sequence is CASSHSGRALGGQETQYF. The CDR3 DNA sequence: TGTGCCAGCAGCCACAGCGGGAGGGCCCTTGGAGGCCAAGAGACCCAGTACTTC.

The chain recombines TRBV6-1 with TRBJ1-2, with 7 nucleotides matching TRBD1. The trim removed 6 bases at V and 5 bases at J, leaving 12 bases unmatched. The length of the CDR3 is 15 residues. Germline V CDR1 and CDR2: MNHNS, SASEGT. CDR3 DNA: TGTGCCAGCAGGCACAGGGGATTGGTGGAATATGGCTACACCTTC. It is translated as CASRHRGLVEYGYTF.